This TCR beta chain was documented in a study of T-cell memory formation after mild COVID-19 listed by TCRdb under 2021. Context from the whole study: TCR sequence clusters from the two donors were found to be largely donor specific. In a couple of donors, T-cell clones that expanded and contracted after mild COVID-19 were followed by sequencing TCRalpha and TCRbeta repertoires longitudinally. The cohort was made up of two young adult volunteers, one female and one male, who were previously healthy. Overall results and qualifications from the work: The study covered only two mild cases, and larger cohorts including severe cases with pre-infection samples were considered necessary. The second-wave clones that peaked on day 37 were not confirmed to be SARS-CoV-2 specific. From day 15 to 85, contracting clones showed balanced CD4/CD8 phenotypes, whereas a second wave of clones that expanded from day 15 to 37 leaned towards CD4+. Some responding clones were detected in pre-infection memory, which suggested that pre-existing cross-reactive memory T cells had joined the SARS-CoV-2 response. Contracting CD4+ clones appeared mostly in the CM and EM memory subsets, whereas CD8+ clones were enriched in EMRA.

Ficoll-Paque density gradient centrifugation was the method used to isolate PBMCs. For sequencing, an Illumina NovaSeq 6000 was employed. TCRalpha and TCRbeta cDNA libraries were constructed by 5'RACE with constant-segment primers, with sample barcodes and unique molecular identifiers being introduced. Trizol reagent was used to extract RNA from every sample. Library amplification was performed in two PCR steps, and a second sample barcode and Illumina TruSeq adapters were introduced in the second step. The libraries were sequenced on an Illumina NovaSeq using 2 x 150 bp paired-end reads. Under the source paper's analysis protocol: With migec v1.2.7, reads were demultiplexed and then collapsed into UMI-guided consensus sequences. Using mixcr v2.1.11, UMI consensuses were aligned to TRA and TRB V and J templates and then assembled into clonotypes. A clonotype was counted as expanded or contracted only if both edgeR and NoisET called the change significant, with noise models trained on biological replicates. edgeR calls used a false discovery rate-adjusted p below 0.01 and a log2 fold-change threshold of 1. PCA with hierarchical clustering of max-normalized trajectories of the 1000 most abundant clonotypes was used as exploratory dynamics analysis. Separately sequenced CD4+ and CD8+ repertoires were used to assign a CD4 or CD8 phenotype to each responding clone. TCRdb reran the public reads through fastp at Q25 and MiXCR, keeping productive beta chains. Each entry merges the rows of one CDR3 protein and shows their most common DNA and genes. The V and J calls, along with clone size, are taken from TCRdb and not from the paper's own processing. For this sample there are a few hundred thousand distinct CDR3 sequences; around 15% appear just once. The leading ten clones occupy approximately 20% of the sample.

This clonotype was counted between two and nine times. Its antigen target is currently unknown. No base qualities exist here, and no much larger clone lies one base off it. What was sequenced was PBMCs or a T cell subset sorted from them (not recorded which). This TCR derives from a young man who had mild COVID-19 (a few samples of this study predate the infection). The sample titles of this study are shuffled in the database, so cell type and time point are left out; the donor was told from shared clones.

The nucleotides are TGCGCCAGCAGCCAGAAACAGGGGGGATGGACCCAGTACTTC. This yields the protein CASSQKQGGWTQYF. The rearranged segments are TRBV4-3 and TRBJ2-5; 8 bases in between match TRBD1. The germline V gene supplies CDR1 LGHNA and CDR2 YSLEER. Reading from cysteine to phenylalanine, the CDR3 counts 14 amino acids. The entry retains the CDR3 DNA only, 42 bases that are in frame from base 1. Trimmed from V: 3 bases; trimmed from J: 7 bases; junction bases lacking a gene match: 7.